Given below is one TCR beta chain in context. What it recognizes is unknown. This sample stems from a study of cytomegalovirus exposure and HLA in healthy donors. Findings of the study overall: A reported reduction in N-insertions relative to the approximately 670-donor mean was seen in an Asian-associated ancestry cluster in a later analysis.

The PCR was carried out with 60 Vbeta primers and 13 Jbeta primers. Sequenced by immunoSEQ multiplex PCR; TCRdb stores in-frame clones only, minus some. In the table there are around 99,000 clones, over 80% of which are singletons. This sequence was found in a young man in good health and CMV-seropositive. The sequenced sample was PBMCs.

In DNA, the CDR3 is TGTGCCAGCAGTCCTGACAGGGCTAACTATGGCTACACCTTC. This translates into CASSPDRANYGYTF. The V call is TRBV11-3, the J call TRBJ1-2; TRBD1 agrees at 7 bases. Germline CDR1 reads SGHNT; CDR2 reads YENEEA. This CDR3 comprises 14 residues. V was pared by 6 bases and J by 0 bases, with 4 bases of the junction left unmatched.